The 30 T cell receptor beta chains listed next were all sequenced from one sample in a study of T-cell memory formation after mild COVID-19. Each CDR3 protein gets one entry after TCRdb re-called the 5' RACE reads with MiXCR. This table holds hundreds of thousands of distinct CDR3 sequences, roughly an eighth found once. Sequencing was carried out using PBMCs or a T cell subset sorted from them (not recorded which). Source of these receptors: a man aged 18-30 years who had mild COVID-19 (a few samples of this study predate the infection). Cell type and time point are not known.

J is TRBJ1-4 and V is TRBV7-9; D is undetermined. The germline CDR1 and CDR2 sequences are SEHNR and FQNEAQ (reference sequence). Between the trimmed V and J ends, which lost 2 bases and 0 bases, there was a span of 7 bases. The CDR3 is 15 amino acids. The CDR3 DNA follows: TGTGCCAGCAGCTTATTGGGCACAACTAATGAAAAACTGTTTTTT. Amino acid sequence: CASSLLGTTNEKLFF.

Only a few counts were recorded for this clonotype. The chain couples TRBV4-1 to TRBJ2-7, with 8 nucleotides matching TRBD1. With 1 base clipped from V and 1 base from J, the junction kept 6 bases outside the gene matches. CDR3 size: 16 residues. Germline assignment: CDR1 MGHRA and CDR2 YSYEKL. The CDR3 bases are TGCGCCAGCAGCCAAGTAGGACAGGGATCGTCCTACGAGCAGTACTTC. It specifies CASSQVGQGSSYEQYF.

This clonotype has more than one count but fewer than ten. V and J are TRBV7-7 and TRBJ2-3, with a tentative D call TRBD1 (6 bases). Deletions cut 1 base from V and 3 bases from J, with 14 bases between. The CDR3 extends over 16 amino acids. CDR1 SSHAT and CDR2 FNYEAQ come from the germline V gene (reference sequence). The CDR3 here is CASSLGLDSGTDTQYF. The CDR3 region has the DNA TGTGCCAGCAGCTTAGGGTTGGACAGTGGAACAGATACGCAGTATTTT. Looking up the rest from reference TRBV7-7 and TRBJ2-3 gives the full variable domain: GAGVSQSPRYKVTKRGQDVTLRCDPISSHATLYWYQQALGQGPEFLTYFNYEAQPDKSGLPSDRFSAERPEGSISTLTIQRTEQRDSAMYRCASSLGLDSGTDTQYFGPGTRLTVL.

This clonotype was found a few times. The V and J genes are TRBV14 and TRBJ1-5; D is unclear. In germline, CDR1 is SGHDN, CDR2 FVKESK. This CDR3 contains 12 residues. Trimming pared 0 bases from V and 11 bases from J, leaving 8 bases between. The CDR3: CASSQELWTQHF. The DNA for the CDR3 is TGTGCCAGCAGCCAAGAGCTCTGGACCCAGCATTTT.

This clonotype was detected a few times. The chain links TRBV6-5 to TRBJ2-7; 9 nucleotides align to TRBD2. From germline, CDR1 is MNHEY and CDR2 SVGAGI. The CDR3 is made up of 15 amino acids. V shed 7 bases and J 2 bases; nucleotides not matched to a gene: 9. In nucleotides, the CDR3 is TGTGCCAGCACCATAGCGGGGGTCGGGACCTACGAGCAGTACGTC. Residues: CASTIAGVGTYEQYV.

This clonotype was counted at least ten times. The chain carries TRBV6-5 and TRBJ2-1; 13 nucleotides align to TRBD2. Germline V CDR1 and CDR2: MNHEY, SVGAGI. V lost 4 bases and J lost 7; bases outside the gene matches: 4. CDR3 length equals 15 residues. The CDR3 here is CASSSTSGGPNEQFF. CDR3 nucleotides: TGTGCCAGCAGTTCGACTAGCGGGGGGCCGAATGAGCAGTTCTTC.

The chain combines TRBV27 with TRBJ2-3, with 9 bases lining up with TRBD2. With 6 bases clipped from V and 2 bases from J, the junction kept 6 bases outside the gene matches. This CDR3 comprises 15 residues. CDR1 and CDR2 from the germline V gene are MNHEY and SMNVEV (reference sequence). The CDR3 bases are TGTGCCAGCAGGGCGGGGGGGTTCGCCACAGATACGCAGTATTTT. Translation gives CASRAGGFATDTQYF.

The chain uses TRBV7-8 and TRBJ2-3, with 11 nucleotides matching TRBD1. The CDR3 is made up of 15 amino acids. In germline, CDR1 is SGHVS, CDR2 FQNEAQ. Trimming cost V 6 bases and J 3 bases; bases outside gene matches: 5. The CDR3 sequence: CASRPGQGATDTQYF. CDR3 bases: TGTGCCAGCAGGCCAGGACAGGGGGCGACAGATACGCAGTATTTT.

The table lists this clonotype with a few counts. The chain employs TRBV4-3 and TRBJ1-4, with TRBD1 as a possible D gene (5 bases). The CDR3 covers 15 residues. Trimming shortened V by 0 bases and J by 4 bases, and 9 bases separated the two germline ends. CDR1 is LGHNA, CDR2 YSLEER, per germline. CDR3 in DNA: TGCGCCAGCAGCCAAGAAGGAGGGGTTAATGAAAAACTGTTTTTT. Translation gives CASSQEGGVNEKLFF.

This clonotype occurred a few times. The genes are TRBV4-2 and TRBJ2-1, with D possibly TRBD1 on 5 matching bases. CDR3 size: 16 residues. Germline V CDR1 and CDR2: LGHNA, YNFKEQ. V lost 1 base, J lost 3 bases, and 13 bases lay in between. The CDR3 protein is CASSQARQGGYNEQFF. DNA for the CDR3: TGTGCCAGCAGCCAAGCGCGGCAGGGCGGCTACAATGAGCAGTTCTTC.

This clonotype appeared a few times. The chain couples TRBV20-1 to TRBJ1-2; D is unresolved. V lost 6 bases to trimming and J lost 0 bases, with 14 bases between them. CDR1 and CDR2 from the germline V gene are DFQATT and SNEGSKA (reference sequence). This CDR3 has 14 residues. This chain's CDR3 is CSATSLYSNYGYTF. For the CDR3, the DNA is TGCAGTGCCACCTCGCTGTACTCTAACTATGGCTACACCTTC.

This chain links TRBV12-3 or TRBV12-4 with TRBJ2-3; perhaps TRBD1 as D (5 bases). The CDR3 is 14 residues long. The V end lost 1 base, the J end lost 7 bases, and 12 bases lay between the germline ends. In nucleotides, the CDR3 is TGTGCCAGCAGTTTAGGGGGCACTTTAAATACGCAGTATTTT. Protein product: CASSLGGTLNTQYF.

This clonotype has only a few counts. This chain links TRBV10-3 with TRBJ1-6, with D possibly TRBD1 on 5 matching bases. The germline V and J ends were trimmed by 6 bases and 8 bases, with 8 bases remaining between them. The germline CDR1 and CDR2 sequences are ENHRY and SYGVKD. The CDR3 consists of 12 residues. CDR3 protein: CAIRGLDSPLHF. The CDR3 DNA reads as TGTGCCATCAGGGGGCTGGATTCACCCCTCCACTTT.

The rearrangement joins TRBV7-3 to TRBJ2-1; D not resolved. Germline V gene data show CDR1 as SGHTA and CDR2 as FQGTGA. Trimming cost V 1 base and J 0 bases, with 7 bases left between them. The CDR3 contains 15 residues. Here the CDR3 DNA reads TGTGCCAGCAGCTTAAGTACGGGCTCCTACAATGAGCAGTTCTTC. Translating it yields CASSLSTGSYNEQFF.

The chain is built from TRBV27 and TRBJ1-2, with 7 bases identical to TRBD1. The CDR3 is 13 amino acids. Looked up from germline, CDR1 is MNHEY and CDR2 is SMNVEV (reference sequence). After removal of 3 bases from V and 7 bases from J, the junction contained 5 bases not matched to a gene. The CDR3 is CASSFPGGLGYTF. CDR3 nucleotide sequence: TGTGCCAGCAGTTTTCCAGGGGGTCTTGGCTACACCTTC.

The V call is TRBV6-6, the J call TRBJ2-1; TRBD1 matches at 9 bases. The CDR3 extends over 18 amino acids. Germline CDR1 and CDR2: MNHNY and SVGAGI (reference sequence). The trim removed 6 bases at V and 6 bases at J, leaving 18 bases unmatched. The CDR3 DNA follows: TGTGCCAGCAGCCCGACCTCCACCGGGACAGGGCTTACCAATGAGCAGTTCTTC. As protein: CASSPTSTGTGLTNEQFF.

The chain uses TRBV7-9 and TRBJ2-5, with D possibly matching TRBD1 (7 bases). Germline V CDR1 and CDR2: SEHNR, FQNEAQ (reference sequence). Trimming took 1 base from V and 4 from J, leaving 13 bases between them. The CDR3 loop spans 15 amino acids. CDR3 protein: CASSLVPQGGETQYF. The CDR3 DNA reads as TGTGCCAGCAGCTTAGTACCCCAGGGGGGAGAGACCCAGTACTTC.

This clonotype was seen a few times. The gene calls are TRBV6-6 and TRBJ2-2; D might be TRBD2 (5 bases). The V end was cut by 6 bases, the J end by 6 bases, with 8 bases between. The germline V gene encodes CDR1 MNHNY and CDR2 SVGAGI (reference sequence). CDR3 length equals 12 residues. CDR3 bases: TGTGCCAGCAGGACCGGGGCCGGGGAGCTGTTTTTT. Residues: CASRTGAGELFF.

This clonotype turned up a few times. This chain joins TRBV27 and TRBJ2-7, with D possibly being TRBD1 or TRBD2 (5 bases each). Trimming took off 7 bases at V and 2 bases at J, with 15 bases between the two ends. The CDR3 spans 14 residues. Germline V gene lookup returns CDR1 MNHEY and CDR2 SMNVEV (reference sequence). As DNA, the CDR3 is TGTGCCAGCAATGGTGGGACCCCCCCCTACGAGCAGTACTTC. Translated: CASNGGTPPYEQYF.

This chain joins TRBV4-2 and TRBJ2-1; TRBD2 aligns across 7 bases. Germline CDR1 is LGHNA and CDR2 is YNFKEQ. The J segment lost 4 bases and the V segment lost 3 bases, leaving 9 bases of the junction unmatched. CDR3 length: 16 residues. CDR3 in DNA: TGTGCCAGCAGCCAGGGGGGGGGGGTTACTTACAATGAGCAGTTCTTC. Translating it yields CASSQGGGVTYNEQFF.

The CDR3 spells CSASATNTDTQYF. CDR3 bases: TGCAGTGCTAGTGCGACGAACACAGATACGCAGTATTTT. The chain couples TRBV20-1 to TRBJ2-3; D unclear. V lost 3 bases, J lost 2 bases, and 9 bases lay in between. This CDR3 spans 13 amino acids. The germline CDR1 and CDR2 sequences are DFQATT and SNEGSKA (reference sequence).

The chain carries TRBV5-1 and TRBJ1-3, with D perhaps matching TRBD1 (6 bases). The CDR3 has 15 residues. V lost 2 bases, J lost 0 bases, and 9 bases lay in between. Germline assignment: CDR1 SGHRS and CDR2 YFSETQ. The CDR3 spells CASSLLGGSGNTIYF. CDR3 in DNA: TGCGCCAGCAGCTTATTAGGGGGCTCTGGAAACACCATATATTTT.

The chain recombines TRBV20-1 with TRBJ2-1, with 9 bases lining up with TRBD2. This CDR3 contains 13 residues. CDR1 is DFQATT and CDR2 is SNEGSKA in the germline V gene (reference sequence). The junction had 5 bases not matched to a gene; V was cut back by 3 bases and J by 8 bases. CDR3 bases: TGCAGTGCTAGGACTAGCGGAAGGGATGAGCAGTTCTTC. Its protein product is CSARTSGRDEQFF.

This clonotype showed up just a few times. The chain couples TRBV12-3 or TRBV12-4 to TRBJ1-1; tentatively, D is TRBD1 (6 bases). The CDR3 has 15 amino acids. V shed 6 bases and J shed 1 base, with 15 bases lying between them. The CDR3 reads CASRGHEVGNTEAFF. CDR3 DNA: TGTGCCAGCAGGGGACACGAGGTTGGGAACACTGAAGCTTTCTTT.

The chain employs TRBV4-3 and TRBJ2-7; 7 positions agree with TRBD1. CDR3 length: 14 residues. Unmatched junction bases numbered 4, after V lost 1 base and J lost 4 bases. Germline CDR1 and CDR2: LGHNA and YSLEER. Here the CDR3 DNA reads TGCGCCAGCAGCCAAGCCAGGGACAGTTACGAGCAGTACTTC. This codes for CASSQARDSYEQYF.

The chain joins TRBV28 to TRBJ2-4; 8 bases are a match to TRBD1. V trimming: 5 bases; J trimming: 2 bases; junction bases outside the gene matches: 5. Per the germline V gene, CDR1 is MDHEN and CDR2 is SYDVKM. This CDR3 comprises 15 residues. The CDR3 loop reads CASSTTGAPKNIQYF. The CDR3 nucleotides read TGTGCCAGCAGTACGACAGGGGCCCCCAAAAACATTCAGTACTTC.

This clonotype was observed a few times. This chain connects TRBV7-8 to TRBJ1-1, with 8 bases fitting TRBD1. The V gene end was trimmed by 2 bases and the J gene end by 5 bases; junction bases not matched to a gene: 4. In germline, CDR1 is SGHVS, CDR2 FQNEAQ. The CDR3 sequence is 14 residues long. The CDR3 loop reads CASSLPGGKTEAFF. The CDR3 bases are TGTGCCAGCAGCTTACCAGGGGGCAAAACTGAAGCTTTCTTT.

This sequence joins TRBV7-6 and TRBJ1-5, with 7 bases lining up with TRBD1. Unmatched junction bases numbered 4, after V lost 1 base and J lost 4 bases. This CDR3 region has 15 residues. Germline CDR1 reads SGHVS; CDR2 reads FNYEAQ. The CDR3 DNA sequence: TGTGCCAGCAGCTTAGAGACAGGGATAAATCAGCCCCAGCATTTT. Its translation is CASSLETGINQPQHF.

The chain couples TRBV20-1 to TRBJ1-1; D may be TRBD1 (5 bases). The CDR3 totals 14 residues. Trimming pared 5 bases from V and 0 bases from J, leaving 13 bases between. The V gene's germline CDR1 is DFQATT and CDR2 SNEGSKA (reference sequence). This CDR3 is CSARRDGLNTEAFF. DNA of the CDR3: TGCAGTGCTCGAAGGGACGGTTTGAACACTGAAGCTTTCTTT.

This clonotype was seen a handful of times. This chain uses TRBV27 with TRBJ2-7, with D perhaps TRBD2 (6 bases). Germline V lookup: CDR1 MNHEY, CDR2 SMNVEV (reference sequence). The CDR3 sequence is 16 residues long. Trimming pared 7 bases from V and 0 bases from J, leaving 19 bases between. The CDR3 loop reads CASKTLKGGDSYEQYV. Here the CDR3 DNA reads TGTGCCAGCAAGACTCTGAAGGGAGGTGACTCCTACGAGCAGTACGTC.